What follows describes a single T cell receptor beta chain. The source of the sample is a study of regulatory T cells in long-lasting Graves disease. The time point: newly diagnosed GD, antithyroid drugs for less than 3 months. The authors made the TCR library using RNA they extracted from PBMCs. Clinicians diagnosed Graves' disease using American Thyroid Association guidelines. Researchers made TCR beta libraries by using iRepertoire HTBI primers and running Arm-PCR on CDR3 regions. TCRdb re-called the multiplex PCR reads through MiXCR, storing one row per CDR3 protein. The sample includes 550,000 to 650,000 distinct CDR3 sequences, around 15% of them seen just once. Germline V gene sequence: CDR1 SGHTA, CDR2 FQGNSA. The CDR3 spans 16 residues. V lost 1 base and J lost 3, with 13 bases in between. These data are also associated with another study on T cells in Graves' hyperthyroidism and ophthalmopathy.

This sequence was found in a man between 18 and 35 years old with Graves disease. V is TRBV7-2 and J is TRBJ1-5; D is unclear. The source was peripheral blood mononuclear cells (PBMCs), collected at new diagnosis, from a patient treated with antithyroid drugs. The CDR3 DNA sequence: TGTGCCAGCAGCTTAGGGGCCACCGTTCTCAATCAGCCCCAGCATTTT. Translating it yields CASSLGATVLNQPQHF. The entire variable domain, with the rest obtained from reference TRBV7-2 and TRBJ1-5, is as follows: GAGVSQSPSNKVTEKGKDVELRCDPISGHTALYWYRQSLGQGLEFLIYFQGNSAPDKSGLPSDRFSAERTGGSVSTLTIQRTQQEDSAVYLCASSLGATVLNQPQHFGDGTRLSIL.